This TCR beta chain was documented in a study of human T cells and chemical hapten exposure. Study as a whole: On the upper back, patch tests were applied with 0.01% DPC and read at 6 days. The patients were mostly female; they had alopecia areata, totalis or universalis. Regarding the study as a whole: The study found expanded TCRs formed significantly more large CDR3 similarity clusters than controls.

TCRdb reprocessed the RACE reads with MiXCR, giving one entry per CDR3 protein. The sample includes some 52,000 distinct CDR3 sequences, approximately 9.9% seen only once; the top ten take approximately 15%. This clonotype was counted a few times. The antigen is undetermined. Trimming cost V 5 bases and J 8 bases, with 16 bases left between them. Germline V gives CDR1 SGHRS, CDR2 YFSETQ. The CDR3 extends over 13 amino acids. Time point reported: patch test 3, about 24 weeks after DPC sensitization. Described treatment: therapeutic diphenylcyclopropenone sensitization with weekly scalp DPC. This chain uses TRBV5-1 with TRBJ1-2; tentatively, D is TRBD1 (6 bases). This receptor was obtained from a woman aged 40 to 50 with alopecia areata. Some clones in this sample may be carry-over from other donors' samples. Material: whole blood, obtained in connection with sensitization to the hapten diphenylcyclopropenone (DPC). This CDR3 reads CASSREQGPGYTF. The CDR3 DNA sequence: TGCGCCAGCAGTAGAGAACAGGGACCCGGCTACACCTTC.